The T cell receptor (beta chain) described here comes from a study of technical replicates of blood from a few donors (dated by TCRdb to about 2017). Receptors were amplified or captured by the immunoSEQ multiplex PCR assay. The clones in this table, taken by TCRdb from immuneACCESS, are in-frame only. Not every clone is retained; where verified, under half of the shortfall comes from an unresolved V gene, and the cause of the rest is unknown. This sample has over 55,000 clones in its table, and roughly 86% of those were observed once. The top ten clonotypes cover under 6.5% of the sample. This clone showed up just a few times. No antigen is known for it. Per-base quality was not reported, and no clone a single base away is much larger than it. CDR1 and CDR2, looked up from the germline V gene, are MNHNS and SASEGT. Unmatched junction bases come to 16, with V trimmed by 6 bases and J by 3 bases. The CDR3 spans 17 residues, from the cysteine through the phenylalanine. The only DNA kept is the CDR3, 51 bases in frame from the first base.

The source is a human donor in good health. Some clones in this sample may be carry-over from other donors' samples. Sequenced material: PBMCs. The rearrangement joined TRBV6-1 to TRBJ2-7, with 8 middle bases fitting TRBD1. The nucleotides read TGTGCCAGCAGAGAACCTCGACAGGGGAACCTCTTCTACGAGCAGTACTTC. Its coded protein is CASREPRQGNLFYEQYF.